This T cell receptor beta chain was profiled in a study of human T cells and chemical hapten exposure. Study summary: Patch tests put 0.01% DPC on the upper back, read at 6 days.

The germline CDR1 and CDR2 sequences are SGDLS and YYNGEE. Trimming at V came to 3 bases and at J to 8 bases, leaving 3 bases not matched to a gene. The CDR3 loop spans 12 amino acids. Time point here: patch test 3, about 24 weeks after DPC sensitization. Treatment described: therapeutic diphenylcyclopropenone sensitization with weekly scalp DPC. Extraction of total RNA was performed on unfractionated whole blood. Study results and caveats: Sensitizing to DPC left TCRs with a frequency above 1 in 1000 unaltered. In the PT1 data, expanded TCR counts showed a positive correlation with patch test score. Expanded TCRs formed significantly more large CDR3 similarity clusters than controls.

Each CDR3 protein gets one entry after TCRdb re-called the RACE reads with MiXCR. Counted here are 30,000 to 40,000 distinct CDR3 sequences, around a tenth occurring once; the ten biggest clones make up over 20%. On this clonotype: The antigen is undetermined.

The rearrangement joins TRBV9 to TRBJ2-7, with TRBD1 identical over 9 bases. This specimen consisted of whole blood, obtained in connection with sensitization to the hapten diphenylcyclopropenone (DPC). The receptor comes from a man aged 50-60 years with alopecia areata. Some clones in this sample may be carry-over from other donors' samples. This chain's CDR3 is CASSGDRGKQYF. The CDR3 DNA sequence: TGTGCCAGCAGCGGTGACAGGGGGAAGCAGTACTTC.